Presented here are 26 T cell receptor beta chains from one specimen sequenced in a study of immune evolution from preneoplasia to lung adenocarcinoma. The data were produced by immunoSEQ multiplex PCR, yet TCRdb's version contains in-frame clones alone and is incomplete. The repertoire holds 7,600 or so clones, around 76% seen once, with 2.5% to 3% in the top ten. Sequences were obtained from FFPE minimally invasive lung adenocarcinoma tissue. The receptors here all came from a person aged 70 to 85 with lung adenocarcinoma.

This clone appeared a few times. The CDR3 DNA follows: TGTGCCAGCAGTTTCCCGAGGAGCTCCTACGAGCAGTACTTC. Protein: CASSFPRSSYEQYF. The V and J genes are TRBV28 and TRBJ2-7; D is uncertain. V lost 3 bases and J lost 0, with 9 bases in between. Germline CDR1 is MDHEN and CDR2 is SYDVKM. CDR3 length: 14 amino acids.

The rearrangement links TRBV7-8 to TRBJ1-6; no clear D. This CDR3 is built from 14 residues. V gave up 0 bases and J gave up 7 bases, with 7 bases separating them. Per germline, CDR1 SGHVS and CDR2 FQNEAQ. The CDR3 sequence: CASSLAQMNSPLHF. DNA for the CDR3: TGTGCCAGCAGCTTAGCGCAGATGAATTCACCCCTCCACTTT.

This rearrangement joins TRBV7-9 to TRBJ2-2, with D tentatively TRBD1 or TRBD2 (5 bases each). Per germline, CDR1 SEHNR and CDR2 FQNEAQ (reference sequence). The CDR3 contains 15 residues. V was clipped by 2 bases and J by 3 bases, with 10 bases between them. The chain's CDR3 is CASSLSRGYTGELFF. The CDR3 DNA is TGTGCCAGCAGCTTATCCCGGGGCTACACCGGGGAGCTGTTTTTT.

The chain has TRBV15 and TRBJ2-7, with TRBD2 matching 10 bases. The V segment lost 0 bases and the J segment 6 bases; nucleotides outside the gene matches: 8. CDR1 is LNHNV, CDR2 YYDKDF, per germline (reference sequence). This CDR3 contains 16 residues. The CDR3 region is CATSRDLASGSSEQYF. In nucleotides, the CDR3 is TGTGCCACCAGCAGAGATTTGGCTAGCGGGAGTAGCGAGCAGTACTTC.

The V call is TRBV29-1, the J call TRBJ2-3, with TRBD2 matching over 12 bases. The CDR3 spans 14 residues. CDR1 is SQVTM, CDR2 ANQGSEA, per germline. The ends lost 7 bases at V and 8 bases at J; junction bases unmatched: 10. The CDR3 region is CSAADLAGGGTQYF. The CDR3 nucleotides are TGCAGCGCAGCAGACCTAGCGGGAGGGGGTACGCAGTATTTT.

V is TRBV5-1 and J is TRBJ1-1, with no clear D. The CDR3 covers 13 residues. Germline V CDR1 and CDR2: SGHRS, YFSETQ. V dropped 4 bases and J dropped 0 bases, with 7 bases sitting between them. The chain's CDR3 is CASSREMNTEAFF. The CDR3, as DNA: TGCGCCAGCAGCCGCGAAATGAACACTGAAGCTTTCTTT.

This chain connects TRBV11-2 to TRBJ1-2, with 7 bases identical to TRBD1. The germline gives CDR1 SGHAT, CDR2 FQNNGV. The CDR3 has 16 amino acids. Trimming at V came to 6 bases and at J to 4 bases, leaving 14 bases not matched to a gene. CDR3 protein: CASRLATGTITYGYTF. The CDR3 DNA is TGTGCCAGCAGACTAGCGACAGGGACGATAACCTATGGCTACACCTTC. The full variable domain, in which reference TRBV11-2 and TRBJ1-2 provide the parts outside the CDR3, is EAGVAQSPRYKIIEKRQSVAFWCNPISGHATLYWYQQILGQGPKLLIQFQNNGVVDDSQLPKDRFSAERLKGVDSTLKIQPAKLEDSAVYLCASRLATGTITYGYTFGSGTRLTVV.

The rearrangement links TRBV29-1 to TRBJ1-1; 7 nucleotides line up with TRBD1. The V segment lost 7 bases and the J segment 8 bases; nucleotides outside the gene matches: 4. Per the germline V gene, CDR1 is SQVTM and CDR2 is ANQGSEA. This CDR3 is built from 10 residues. The CDR3 sequence: CSARDSEAFF. CDR3 coding DNA: TGCAGCGCCCGGGACAGCGAAGCTTTCTTT.

V gene TRBV19 combines with J gene TRBJ2-5, with D uncertain. The J call may be incorrect, as the DNA end agrees better with TRBJ2-7. From germline, CDR1 is LNHDA and CDR2 SQIVND (reference sequence). The CDR3 length is 13 residues. The chain's CDR3 is CAGWYGESYEQYF. The CDR3 coding sequence is TGTGCCGGCTGGTATGGCGAATCCTACGAGCAGTACTTC.

A remark on this clone: The junction shows a germline mismatch at one end, possibly a read error. The chain combines TRBV7-7 with TRBJ2-7; the D gene could be TRBD1 or TRBD2 (5 bases each). There are 14 residues in the CDR3. Germline V gene sequence: CDR1 SSHAT, CDR2 FNYEAQ (reference sequence). The CDR3 is CASSLGRSSYEQYF. The CDR3 bases are TGTGCTAGCAGCTTGGGACGGAGCTCCTACGAGCAGTACTTC.

The V and J genes are TRBV18 and TRBJ1-4; D gene unclear. Germline CDR1 is KGHSH and CDR2 is LQKENI. Trimming removed 3 bases at V and 3 bases at J, with 14 bases between. This CDR3 comprises 16 residues. DNA of the CDR3: TGTGCCAGCTCACCGAGTCTGGTCGCAGCTAATGAAAAACTGTTTTTT. It yields the protein CASSPSLVAANEKLFF.

The J gene is TRBJ2-4, the V gene TRBV7-9; D tentatively reads TRBD1 or TRBD2 (5 bases each). The CDR3 is made up of 13 amino acids. V gave up 3 bases and J gave up 9 bases, with 12 bases separating them. The germline CDR1 and CDR2 sequences are SEHNR and FQNEAQ (reference sequence). The CDR3: CASSFTGEGIQYF. CDR3 sequence (DNA): TGTGCCAGCAGCTTTACAGGAGAGGGCATTCAGTACTTC.

The chain links TRBV15 to TRBJ2-7, with D unresolved. CDR1 and CDR2 from the germline V gene are LNHNV and YYDKDF (reference sequence). The CDR3 loop spans 14 amino acids. Trimming left V 0 bases short and J 1 base short, with 7 bases between. This chain's CDR3 is CATSRDRASYEQYF. The CDR3 DNA reads as TGTGCCACCAGCAGAGATCGGGCTTCCTACGAGCAGTACTTC.

This chain links TRBV27 with TRBJ2-2, with D hard to call. Germline V gene data show CDR1 as MNHEY and CDR2 as SMNVEV (reference sequence). V was trimmed by 7 bases and J by 2 bases, leaving 8 bases between them. CDR3 length: 13 amino acids. CDR3 sequence: CASTNSNTGELFF. Written as DNA, the CDR3 is TGTGCCAGCACGAACAGTAACACCGGGGAGCTGTTTTTT.

V gene TRBV6-4 combines with J gene TRBJ2-1; D possibly corresponds to TRBD1 (5 bases). V was pared by 8 bases and J by 2 bases, with 19 bases between. The CDR3 loop spans 16 amino acids. Germline assignment: CDR1 MRHNA and CDR2 SNTAGT. CDR3 protein: CASYLRAAVPYNEQFF. In DNA form, the CDR3 reads TGTGCCAGCTACCTCAGGGCAGCAGTCCCCTACAATGAGCAGTTCTTC.

Concerning this clone itself: Germline and junction disagree at one end, which may indicate a read error. V usage is TRBV2 and J usage is TRBJ2-7; D unresolved. The V gene's germline CDR1 is SNHLY and CDR2 FYNNEI. The CDR3 runs 11 residues. CDR3 bases: TGTGCCAGCAGTGAAGTGGCAATCACTACCTTC. Its translation: CASSEVAITTF. Drawing the rest from reference TRBV2 and TRBJ2-7, the complete variable domain is EPEVTQTPSHQVTQMGQEVILRCVPISNHLYFYWYRQILGQKVEFLVSFYNNEISEKSEIFDDQFSVERPDGSNFTLKIRSTKLEDSAMYFCASSEVAITTFGPGTRLTVT.

The chain has TRBV5-5 and TRBJ1-6; D not certain. The ends were cut back, 2 bases at V and 4 bases at J, with 4 bases in the middle. The CDR3 extends over 13 amino acids. Germline assignment: CDR1 SGHKS and CDR2 YYEKEE (reference sequence). The CDR3 DNA reads TGTGCCAGCAGCTTCGGGTATAATTCACCCCTCCACTTT. It encodes CASSFGYNSPLHF. The full variable domain, in which reference TRBV5-5 and TRBJ1-6 provide the parts outside the CDR3, is DAGVTQSPTHLIKTRGQQVTLRCSPISGHKSVSWYQQVLGQGPQFIFQYYEKEERGRGNFPDRFSARQFPNYSSELNVNALLLGDSALYLCASSFGYNSPLHFGNGTRLTVT.

The CDR3 region is CASRGQGVSSPLHF. DNA of the CDR3: TGTGCCAGCAGGGGACAGGGGGTAAGTTCACCCCTCCACTTT. The rearrangement links TRBV5-6 to TRBJ1-6; 11 bases are a match to TRBD1. Trimming took 5 bases from V and 9 from J; bases not matched to a gene: 4. The germline V gene has CDR1 SGHDT and CDR2 YYEEEE. The CDR3 is 14 amino acids.

This clone was seen a few times. The chain joins TRBV4-1 to TRBJ2-1, with unresolved D. Germline lookup yields CDR1 MGHRA and CDR2 YSYEKL. The length of the CDR3 is 15 residues. Trimming left V 5 bases short and J 0 bases short, with 11 bases between. CDR3: CASSWIRSSYNEQFF. In DNA, the CDR3 is TGCGCCAGCAGCTGGATCAGGAGCTCCTACAATGAGCAGTTCTTC.

This clone is a singleton in its sample. The chain links TRBV5-6 to TRBJ1-2, with 12 bases lining up with TRBD1. Trimming cost V 7 bases and J 2 bases; bases outside gene matches: 6. Germline lookup yields CDR1 SGHDT and CDR2 YYEEEE. The CDR3 contains 15 residues. The CDR3 DNA sequence: TGTGCCAGCCGAGGGACAGGGGGCGCAAACTATGGCTACACCTTC. This translates into CASRGTGGANYGYTF.

Here the CDR3 reads CASSLVAGIAYEQYF. The CDR3 DNA sequence: TGTGCCAGCAGCTTGGTAGCGGGAATCGCCTACGAGCAGTACTTC. The J gene is TRBJ2-7, the V gene TRBV5-4; TRBD2 matches at 8 bases. The CDR3 is 15 amino acids. The germline V gene encodes CDR1 SGHNT and CDR2 YYREEE (reference sequence). Trimming removed 0 bases from V and 2 bases from J; junction bases left unmatched: 4. Based on the CDR3 plus reference TRBV5-4 and TRBJ2-7, the full variable domain is ETGVTQSPTHLIKTRGQQVTLRCSSQSGHNTVSWYQQALGQGPQFIFQYYREEENGRGNFPPRFSGLQFPNYSSELNVNALELDDSALYLCASSLVAGIAYEQYFGPGTRLTVT.

The chain uses TRBV5-6 and TRBJ2-1, with D uncertain. There are 12 residues in the CDR3. The V end lost 0 bases, the J end lost 9 bases, and 7 bases lay between the germline ends. Germline V lookup: CDR1 SGHDT, CDR2 YYEEEE. As DNA, the CDR3 is TGTGCCAGCAGCTTGGTAATGAGTGAGCAGTTCTTC. This gives the protein CASSLVMSEQFF.

The chain employs TRBV13 and TRBJ2-3; D gene uncertain. Germline-derived CDR1 and CDR2 are PRHDT and FYEKMQ (reference sequence). V gave up 2 bases and J gave up 8 bases, with 11 bases separating them. This CDR3 is 13 amino acids long. The CDR3 DNA reads as TGTGCCAGCAGCTTATTTTCAGACGGTACGCAGTATTTT. It is translated as CASSLFSDGTQYF.

This chain connects TRBV14 to TRBJ1-3; D is uncertain. CDR1 SGHDN and CDR2 FVKESK come from the germline V gene. The V and J ends lost 1 base and 0 bases respectively, with 10 bases between them. CDR3 length equals 16 residues. CDR3 loop: CASSQARLSSGNTIYF. The CDR3 DNA reads as TGTGCCAGCAGCCAAGCCAGACTGAGCTCTGGAAACACCATATATTTT. The entire variable domain, with the rest obtained from reference TRBV14 and TRBJ1-3, is as follows: EAGVTQFPSHSVIEKGQTVTLRCDPISGHDNLYWYRRVMGKEIKFLLHFVKESKQDESGMPNNRFLAERTGGTYSTLKVQPAELEDSGVYFCASSQARLSSGNTIYFGEGSWLTVV.

The chain carries TRBV19 and TRBJ1-1; 8 bases are shared with TRBD1. Germline CDR1 reads LNHDA; CDR2 reads SQIVND (reference sequence). The CDR3 runs 14 residues. Losses at the gene ends were 3 bases for V and 1 base for J; bases not matched to a gene: 1. The CDR3 nucleotides are TGTGCCAGTAGTATTGGGACAGGGAACACTGAAGCTTTCTTT. Residues: CASSIGTGNTEAFF.

V and J are TRBV6-5 and TRBJ1-2; D is perhaps TRBD1 (5 bases). Germline values: CDR1 MNHEY, CDR2 SVGAGI. V dropped 4 bases and J dropped 8 bases, with 11 bases sitting between them. The CDR3 is 12 amino acids. CDR3 sequence (DNA): TGTGCCAGCAGTTTTGGGGGGGAAGGCTACACCTTC. It codes for CASSFGGEGYTF.